These 9 T cell receptor beta chains were sequenced from one sample in a study of cytomegalovirus exposure and HLA in healthy donors. In the PCR, 60 Vbeta and 13 Jbeta primers were used. The data were produced by immunoSEQ multiplex PCR, yet TCRdb's version contains in-frame clones alone and is incomplete. The table lists about 190,000 clones, about four fifths of them singletons. Source material: PBMCs. These receptors were collected from a woman aged 40 to 49 in good health and CMV-seronegative.

The CDR3 sequence is CASSLARDGDTQYF. In DNA form, the CDR3 reads TGTGCCAGCAGCTTAGCGCGGGACGGAGATACGCAGTATTTT. The V and J genes are TRBV7-9 and TRBJ2-3, with D possibly TRBD2 on 6 matching bases. Looked up from germline, CDR1 is SEHNR and CDR2 is FQNEAQ (reference sequence). Trimming left V 0 bases short and J 5 bases short, with 9 bases between. CDR3 length: 14 residues.

J is TRBJ1-2 and V is TRBV29-1, with 7 positions matching TRBD1. Per germline, CDR1 SQVTM and CDR2 ANQGSEA. V lost 4 bases and J lost 8; bases outside the gene matches: 4. The CDR3 spans 11 residues. The CDR3 spells CSVGQGGGYTF. In nucleotides, the CDR3 is TGCAGCGTTGGACAGGGCGGAGGCTACACCTTC. Filled out from reference TRBV29-1 and TRBJ1-2, the complete variable domain reads SAVISQKPSRDICQRGTSLTIQCQVDSQVTMMFWYRQQPGQSLTLIATANQGSEATYESGFVIDKFPISRPNLTFSTLTVSNMSPEDSSIYLCSVGQGGGYTFGSGTRLTVV.

This chain uses TRBV11-3 with TRBJ1-5, with 7 positions matching TRBD1. V was clipped by 5 bases and J by 6 bases; unmatched bases: 7. The CDR3 contains 14 residues. CDR1 is SGHNT, CDR2 YENEEA, per germline. CDR3 region: CASSQTGSRQPQHF. CDR3 nucleotides: TGTGCCAGCAGCCAGACAGGGTCCCGTCAGCCCCAGCATTTT.

J is TRBJ1-4 and V is TRBV6-1; possible D gene TRBD1, 6 bases. The germline gives CDR1 MNHNS, CDR2 SASEGT. The ends were cut back, 5 bases at V and 0 bases at J, with 10 bases in the middle. The CDR3 loop spans 15 amino acids. The CDR3 sequence is CASSPPGATNEKLFF. The CDR3 region has the DNA TGTGCCAGCAGTCCCCCAGGGGCAACTAATGAAAAACTGTTTTTT.

This chain uses TRBV4-3 with TRBJ2-1, with 9 positions matching TRBD2. Germline CDR1 and CDR2: LGHNA and YSLEER. Unmatched junction bases numbered 10, after V lost 3 bases and J lost 10 bases. The CDR3 loop spans 15 amino acids. CDR3 region: CASSQTIAGAREQFF. CDR3 in DNA: TGCGCCAGCAGCCAGACGATAGCGGGAGCAAGGGAGCAGTTCTTC.

The table lists this clone with a count of one. The V call is TRBV18, the J call TRBJ2-7; 7 bases are shared with TRBD1. CDR3 size: 15 residues. Germline V gene sequence: CDR1 KGHSH, CDR2 LQKENI. The V and J ends lost 1 base and 2 bases, in that order; junction bases with no gene match: 5. The CDR3 loop is CASSPRQGDPYEQYV. The CDR3 DNA reads as TGTGCCAGCTCACCACGGCAGGGGGACCCCTACGAGCAGTACGTC.

A word on this clone: This sample also contains other DNA sequences that code for the same CDR3. The chain links TRBV18 to TRBJ1-5; 8 nucleotides match TRBD1. In germline, CDR1 is KGHSH, CDR2 LQKENI. V gave up 3 bases and J gave up 2 bases; unmatched junction bases: 0. There are 14 residues in the CDR3. The CDR3 loop is CASSPGQGNQPQHF. The DNA of the CDR3 is TGTGCCAGCTCACCGGGACAGGGCAATCAGCCCCAGCATTTT.

CDR3 nucleotide sequence: TGTGCCAGCAGCCTGGGGGGGGTTCGATATTCACCCCTCCACTTT. Its protein product is CASSLGGVRYSPLHF. This chain joins TRBV7-9 and TRBJ1-6; D may be TRBD1 (5 bases). The germline V gene encodes CDR1 SEHNR and CDR2 FQNEAQ (reference sequence). This CDR3 has 15 residues. V was trimmed by 5 bases and J by 8 bases, leaving 16 bases between them.

The chain joins TRBV18 to TRBJ1-5; possible D gene TRBD1, 6 bases. CDR3 length: 16 residues. CDR1 and CDR2 (germline): KGHSH, LQKENI. The V end was cut by 3 bases, the J end by 3 bases, with 15 bases between. The CDR3: CASSPLAGAINQPQHF. The CDR3 DNA reads as TGTGCCAGCTCACCTTTGGCAGGGGCTATCAATCAGCCCCAGCATTTT. The full variable domain, in which reference TRBV18 and TRBJ1-5 provide the parts outside the CDR3, is NAGVMQNPRHLVRRRGQEARLRCSPMKGHSHVYWYRQLPEEGLKFMVYLQKENIIDESGMPKERFSAEFPKEGPSILRIQQVVRGDSAAYFCASSPLAGAINQPQHFGDGTRLSIL.